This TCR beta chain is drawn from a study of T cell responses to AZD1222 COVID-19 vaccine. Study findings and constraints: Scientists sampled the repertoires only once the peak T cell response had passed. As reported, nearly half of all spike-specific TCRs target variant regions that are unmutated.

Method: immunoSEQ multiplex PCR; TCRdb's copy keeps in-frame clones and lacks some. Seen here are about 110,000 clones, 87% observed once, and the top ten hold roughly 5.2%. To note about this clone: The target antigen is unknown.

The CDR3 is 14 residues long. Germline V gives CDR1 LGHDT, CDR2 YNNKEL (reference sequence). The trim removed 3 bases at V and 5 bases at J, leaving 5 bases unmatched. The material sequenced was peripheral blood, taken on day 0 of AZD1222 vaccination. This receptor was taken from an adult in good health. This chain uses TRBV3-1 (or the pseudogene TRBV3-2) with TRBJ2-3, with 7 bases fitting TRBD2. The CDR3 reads CASSQGGAIDTQYF. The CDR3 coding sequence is TGTGCCAGCAGCCAGGGAGGGGCAATAGATACGCAGTATTTT.